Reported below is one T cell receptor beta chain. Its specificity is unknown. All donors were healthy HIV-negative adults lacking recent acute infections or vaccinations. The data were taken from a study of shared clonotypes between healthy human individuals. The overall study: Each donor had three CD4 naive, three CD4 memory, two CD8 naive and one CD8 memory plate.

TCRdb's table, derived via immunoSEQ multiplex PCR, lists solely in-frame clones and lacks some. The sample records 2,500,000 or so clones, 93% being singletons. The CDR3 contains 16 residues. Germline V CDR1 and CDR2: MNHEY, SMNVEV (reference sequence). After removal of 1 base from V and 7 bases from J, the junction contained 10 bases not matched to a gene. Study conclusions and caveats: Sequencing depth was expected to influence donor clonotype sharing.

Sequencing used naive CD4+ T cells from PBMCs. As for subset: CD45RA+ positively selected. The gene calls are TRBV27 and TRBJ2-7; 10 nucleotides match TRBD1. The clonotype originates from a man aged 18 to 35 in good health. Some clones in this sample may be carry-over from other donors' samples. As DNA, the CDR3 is TGTGCCAGCAGTTTATTTTGGGGACAGGGGCTCGGTGAGCAGTACTTC. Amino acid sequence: CASSLFWGQGLGEQYF.